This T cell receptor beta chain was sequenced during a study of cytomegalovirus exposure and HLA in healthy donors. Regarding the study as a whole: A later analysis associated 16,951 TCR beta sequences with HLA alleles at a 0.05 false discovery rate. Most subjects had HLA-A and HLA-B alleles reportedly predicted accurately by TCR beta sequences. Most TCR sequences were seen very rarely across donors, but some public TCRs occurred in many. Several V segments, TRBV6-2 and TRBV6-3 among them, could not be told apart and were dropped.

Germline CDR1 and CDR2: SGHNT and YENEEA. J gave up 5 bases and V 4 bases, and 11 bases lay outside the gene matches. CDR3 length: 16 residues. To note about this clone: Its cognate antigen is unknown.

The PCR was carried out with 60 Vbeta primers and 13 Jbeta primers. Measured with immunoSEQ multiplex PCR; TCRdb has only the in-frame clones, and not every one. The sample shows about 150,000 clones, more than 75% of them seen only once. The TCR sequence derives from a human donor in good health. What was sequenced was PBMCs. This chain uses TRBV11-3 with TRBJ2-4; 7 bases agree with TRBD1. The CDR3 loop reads CASSSHSPGQQNIQYF. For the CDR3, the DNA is TGTGCCAGCAGCTCACATTCTCCGGGACAGCAAAACATTCAGTACTTC.